This is a list of T cell receptor beta chains from one sample in a study of human T cells and chemical hapten exposure. TCRdb independently ran MiXCR on the RACE reads; one entry per CDR3 protein. Among over 150,000 distinct CDR3 sequences listed, approximately 30% were seen once. Source: whole blood, taken in connection with sensitization to the hapten diphenylcyclopropenone (DPC). The receptors here all came from a young woman with alopecia areata. Some clones in this sample may be carry-over from other donors' samples. CDR3s include the opening cysteine and the closing phenylalanine or tryptophan.

CSARDTGVQPQHF | TRBJ1-5 | TRBV20-1
CASNKGQGGNTGELFF | TRBJ2-2 | TRBV4-3
CSANEETQYF | TRBJ2-5 | TRBV20-1
CATGRTSGGAQYNEQFF | TRBJ2-1 | TRBV27
CASSRQTGTDYGYTF | TRBJ1-2 | TRBV4-1
CASSLEFRSEQYF | TRBJ2-7 | TRBV5-1
CASSPEITGGLMNTEAFF | TRBJ1-1 | TRBV18
CASSLLGKSTEAFF | TRBJ1-1 | TRBV7-2
CSAKPGATEAFF | TRBJ1-1 | TRBV20-1
CASSQTSAGSGANVLTF | TRBJ2-6 | TRBV6-4
CASSQPLPGELFF | TRBJ2-2 | TRBV7-2
CATTATGQSHEQFF | TRBJ2-1 | TRBV15
CASSYSPVGSYNEQFF | TRBJ2-1 | TRBV6-5
CASSQDSGGDEQFF | TRBJ2-1 | TRBV4-1
CSAHQQGRANYGYTF | TRBJ1-2 | TRBV20-1
CASRGFTTNTGELFF | TRBJ2-2 | TRBV5-1
CASSYSNRGNYEQYF | TRBJ2-7 | TRBV6-2/TRBV6-3